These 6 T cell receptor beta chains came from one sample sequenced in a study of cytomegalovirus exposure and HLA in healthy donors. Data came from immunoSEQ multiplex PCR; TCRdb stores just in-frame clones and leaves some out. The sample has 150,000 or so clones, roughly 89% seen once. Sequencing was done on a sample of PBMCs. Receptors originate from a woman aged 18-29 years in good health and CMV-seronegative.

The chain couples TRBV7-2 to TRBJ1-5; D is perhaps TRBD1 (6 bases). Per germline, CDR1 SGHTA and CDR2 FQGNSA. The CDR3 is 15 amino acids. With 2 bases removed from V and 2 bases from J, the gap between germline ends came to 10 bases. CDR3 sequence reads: CASSLQGIGNQPQHF. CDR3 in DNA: TGTGCCAGCAGCTTACAGGGGATAGGCAATCAGCCCCAGCATTTT. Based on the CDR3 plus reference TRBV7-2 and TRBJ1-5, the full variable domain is GAGVSQSPSNKVTEKGKDVELRCDPISGHTALYWYRQSLGQGLEFLIYFQGNSAPDKSGLPSDRFSAERTGGSVSTLTIQRTQQEDSAVYLCASSLQGIGNQPQHFGDGTRLSIL.

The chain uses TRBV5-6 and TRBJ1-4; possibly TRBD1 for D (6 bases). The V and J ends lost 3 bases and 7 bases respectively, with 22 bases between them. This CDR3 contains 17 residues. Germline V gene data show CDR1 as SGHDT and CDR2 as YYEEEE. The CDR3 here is CASSSYPQGSGGEKLFF. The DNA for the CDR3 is TGTGCCAGCAGCTCATACCCTCAGGGGTCGGGAGGTGAAAAACTGTTTTTT.

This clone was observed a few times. DNA of the CDR3: TGTGCCAGCAGTGGGACTACAGCCTACGAGCAGTACTTC. This translates into CASSGTTAYEQYF. The rearrangement joins TRBV6-6 to TRBJ2-7; 7 bases are shared with TRBD2. V lost 5 bases, J lost 2 bases, and 3 bases stayed unmatched. Germline values: CDR1 MNHNY, CDR2 SVGAGI (reference sequence). This CDR3 is 13 amino acids long.

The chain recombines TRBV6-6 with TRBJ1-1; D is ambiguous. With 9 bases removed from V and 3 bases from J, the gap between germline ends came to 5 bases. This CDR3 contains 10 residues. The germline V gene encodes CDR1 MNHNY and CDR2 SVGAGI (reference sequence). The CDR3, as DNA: TGTGCCAGTGGCTACACTGAAGCTTTCTTT. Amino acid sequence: CASGYTEAFF.

CDR3 bases: TGTGCCAGCAGCTTAGCTCCCCAGGGGGTGAACACTGAAGCTTTCTTT. Its protein product is CASSLAPQGVNTEAFF. The chain has TRBV7-6 and TRBJ1-1; 7 bases match TRBD1. The CDR3 runs to 16 residues. Trimming at V came to 0 bases and at J to 0 bases, leaving 4 bases not matched to a gene. CDR1 is SGHVS and CDR2 is FNYEAQ in the germline V gene.

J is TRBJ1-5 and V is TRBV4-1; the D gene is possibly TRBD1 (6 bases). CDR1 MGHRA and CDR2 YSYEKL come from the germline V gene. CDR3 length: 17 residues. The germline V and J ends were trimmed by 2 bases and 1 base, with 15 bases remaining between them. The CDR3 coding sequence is TGCGCCAGCAGCCAACTACGGCGGGGGGCCAGCAATCAGCCCCAGCATTTT. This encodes CASSQLRRGASNQPQHF.